This T cell receptor (beta chain) was obtained from a study of technical replicates of blood from several donors. TCRdb's table, derived via immunoSEQ multiplex PCR, lists solely in-frame clones and lacks some. The data hold 12,000 or so clones, with around 96% observed a single time. This CDR3 contains 12 residues. The V gene lost 3 bases and the J gene lost 1 base, with 3 bases spanning the gap. Germline CDR1 is MDHEN and CDR2 is SYDVKM. The sample holds one count of this clone. The chain links TRBV28 to TRBJ1-1; no clear D gene. The sample consisted of PBMCs. This sequence originates from a human donor in good health. The CDR3 DNA reads as TGTGCCAGCAGTTTTCGGAACACTGAAGCTTTCTTT. Translating gives CASSFRNTEAFF.